Listed here are 8 T cell receptor beta chains from one sample, sequenced in a study of blood T cells in healthy people across ages. Alongside a J-beta primer mix, a sample-barcoded 5' primer served in a second PCR lasting 7 to 11 cycles. TCRdb called the 5' RACE reads again in MiXCR, with one record for every CDR3 protein. The sample holds about 840,000 distinct CDR3 sequences, approximately 32% seen once. The sample was also linked to a second study, of T cells of mothers and their children.

Sample: blood. The receptors come from a woman between 40 and 55 years old in good health.

This sequence joins TRBV5-1 and TRBJ1-2; a possible D gene is TRBD1 (6 bases). This CDR3 spans 13 amino acids. CDR1 and CDR2 from the germline V gene are SGHRS and YFSETQ. Trimming removed 1 base at V and 8 bases at J, with 12 bases between. As DNA, the CDR3 is TGCGCCAGCAGCTTGACAGGGCTGCAGGGCTACACCTTC. Residues: CASSLTGLQGYTF.

The CDR3 reads CASSHPGTGTYEQYF. CDR3 DNA sequence: TGCGCCAGCAGCCATCCCGGGACAGGGACCTACGAGCAGTACTTC. The chain couples TRBV4-1 to TRBJ2-7; the match to TRBD1 covers 9 bases. With 3 bases clipped from V and 2 bases from J, the junction kept 5 bases outside the gene matches. Germline CDR1 is MGHRA and CDR2 is YSYEKL. The CDR3 sequence is 15 residues long.

CDR3: CASSHIDRANTEAFF. Written as DNA, the CDR3 is TGTGCCAGCAGCCACATAGACAGGGCGAACACTGAAGCTTTCTTT. This chain connects TRBV6-2 or TRBV6-3 to TRBJ1-1; 7 nucleotides align to TRBD1. The trim removed 6 bases at V and 1 base at J, leaving 8 bases unmatched. The CDR3 covers 15 residues. Germline CDR1 reads MNHEY; CDR2 reads SVGEGT.

This clonotype was observed a few times. This sequence joins TRBV5-4 and TRBJ2-3, with 8 bases aligning to TRBD1. The length of the CDR3 is 18 residues. CDR1 is SGHNT, CDR2 YYREEE, per germline (reference sequence). After removal of 4 bases from V and 6 bases from J, the junction contained 19 bases not matched to a gene. This CDR3 is CASSPDPRGQGRMDTQYF. The CDR3 DNA is TGTGCCAGCAGCCCCGACCCGCGTGGACAGGGACGGATGGATACGCAGTATTTT.

The table lists this clonotype with a few counts. CDR3 nucleotides: TGTGCCAGCAGTCAAGGGGCCGTTAGCAATCAGCCCCAGCATTTT. Translated: CASSQGAVSNQPQHF. The chain uses TRBV6-1 and TRBJ1-5; tentative D call: TRBD1 (5 bases). V lost 5 bases and J lost 0, with 11 bases in between. Germline loops: CDR1 MNHNS, CDR2 SASEGT. The CDR3 sequence is 15 residues long.

CDR3: CASSLNQGGNSPLHF. DNA of the CDR3: TGTGCCAGCAGTTTAAACCAGGGCGGTAATTCACCCCTCCACTTT. The rearrangement joins TRBV12-3 or TRBV12-4 to TRBJ1-6, with D perhaps TRBD1 (5 bases). V dropped 2 bases and J dropped 6 bases, with 11 bases sitting between them. The CDR3 sequence is 15 residues long.

This clonotype was found many times. The chain uses TRBV12-3 or TRBV12-4 and TRBJ1-2; possibly TRBD1 for D (5 bases). The CDR3 is made up of 13 amino acids. V was cut by 4 bases and J by 2 bases, with 8 bases left in between. CDR3 region: CASSWDANYGYTF. The CDR3 DNA reads TGTGCCAGCAGTTGGGACGCCAACTATGGCTACACCTTC.

Only one count was recorded for this clonotype. The chain uses TRBV5-1 and TRBJ1-1, with TRBD1 identical over 7 bases. The CDR3 is made up of 15 amino acids. V lost 0 bases and J lost 4; bases outside the gene matches: 6. Germline V gives CDR1 SGHRS, CDR2 YFSETQ. The DNA for the CDR3 is TGCGCCAGCAGCTTGGAGCAGGGGGGGAGCACTGAAGCTTTCTTT. As protein: CASSLEQGGSTEAFF.